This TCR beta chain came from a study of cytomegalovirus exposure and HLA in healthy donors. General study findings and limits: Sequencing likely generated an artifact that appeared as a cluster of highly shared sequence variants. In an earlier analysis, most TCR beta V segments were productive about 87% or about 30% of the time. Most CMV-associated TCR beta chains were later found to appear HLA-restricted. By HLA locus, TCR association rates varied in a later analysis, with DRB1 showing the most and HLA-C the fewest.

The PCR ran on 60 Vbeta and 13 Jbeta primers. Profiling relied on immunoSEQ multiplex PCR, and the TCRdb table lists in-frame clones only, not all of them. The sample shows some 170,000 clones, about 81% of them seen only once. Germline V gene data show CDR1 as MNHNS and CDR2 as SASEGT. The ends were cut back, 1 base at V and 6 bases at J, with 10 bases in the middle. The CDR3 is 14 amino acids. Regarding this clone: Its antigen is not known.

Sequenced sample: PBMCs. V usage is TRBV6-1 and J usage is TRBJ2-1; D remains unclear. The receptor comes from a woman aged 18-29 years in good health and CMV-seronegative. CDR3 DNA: TGTGCCAGCAGTGAAGACTATCTTGGCAATGAGCAGTTCTTC. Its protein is CASSEDYLGNEQFF.